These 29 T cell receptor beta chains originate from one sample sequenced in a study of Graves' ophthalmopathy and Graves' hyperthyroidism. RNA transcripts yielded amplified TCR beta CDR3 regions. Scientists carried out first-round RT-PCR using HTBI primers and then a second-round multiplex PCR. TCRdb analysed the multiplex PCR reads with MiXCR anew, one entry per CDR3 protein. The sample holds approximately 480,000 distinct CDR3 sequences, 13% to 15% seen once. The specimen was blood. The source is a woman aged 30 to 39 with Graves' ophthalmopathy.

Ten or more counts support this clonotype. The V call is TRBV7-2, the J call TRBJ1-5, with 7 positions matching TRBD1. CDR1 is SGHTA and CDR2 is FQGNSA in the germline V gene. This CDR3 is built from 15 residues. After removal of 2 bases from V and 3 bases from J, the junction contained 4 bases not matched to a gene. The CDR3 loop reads CASSLMGQPNQPQHF. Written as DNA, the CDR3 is TGTGCCAGCAGCTTAATGGGACAGCCCAATCAGCCCCAGCATTTT.

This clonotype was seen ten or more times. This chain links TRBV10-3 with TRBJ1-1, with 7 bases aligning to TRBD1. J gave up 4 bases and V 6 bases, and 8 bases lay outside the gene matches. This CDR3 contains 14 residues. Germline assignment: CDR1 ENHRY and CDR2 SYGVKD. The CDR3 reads CAIRGTVEGTEAFF. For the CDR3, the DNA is TGTGCCATCAGGGGGACAGTAGAAGGCACTGAAGCTTTCTTT.

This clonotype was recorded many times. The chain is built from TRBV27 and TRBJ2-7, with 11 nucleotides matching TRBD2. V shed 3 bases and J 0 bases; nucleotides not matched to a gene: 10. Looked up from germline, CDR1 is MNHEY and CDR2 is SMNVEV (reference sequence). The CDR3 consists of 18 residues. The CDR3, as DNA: TGTGCCAGCAGTTTCGGACACAAGACTAGCGGGGCCTCCTACGAGCAGTACTTC. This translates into CASSFGHKTSGASYEQYF.

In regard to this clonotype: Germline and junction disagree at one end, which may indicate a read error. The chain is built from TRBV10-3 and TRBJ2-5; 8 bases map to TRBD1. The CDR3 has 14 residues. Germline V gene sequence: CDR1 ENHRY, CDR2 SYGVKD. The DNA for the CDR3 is TGTGCCATCAGTGAGGACAGGGGCCCAAGAGATCGCCACTTC. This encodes CAISEDRGPRDRHF.

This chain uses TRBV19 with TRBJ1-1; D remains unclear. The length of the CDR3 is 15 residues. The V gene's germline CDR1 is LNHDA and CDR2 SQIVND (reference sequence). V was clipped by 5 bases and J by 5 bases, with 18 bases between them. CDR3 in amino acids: CASSGRLGVVTEAFF. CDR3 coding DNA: TGTGCCAGTAGTGGCCGCCTTGGGGTCGTGACTGAAGCTTTCTTT.

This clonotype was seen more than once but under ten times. CDR3 protein: CATQGWTSGIYEQFF. The DNA of the CDR3 is TGTGCCACCCAAGGGTGGACTAGCGGGATCTATGAGCAGTTCTTC. The rearrangement uses TRBV19 and TRBJ2-1, with 12 bases matching TRBD2. This CDR3 has 15 residues. Germline V gives CDR1 LNHDA, CDR2 SQIVND (reference sequence). J lost 8 bases, V lost 10 bases, and 12 bases had no gene match.

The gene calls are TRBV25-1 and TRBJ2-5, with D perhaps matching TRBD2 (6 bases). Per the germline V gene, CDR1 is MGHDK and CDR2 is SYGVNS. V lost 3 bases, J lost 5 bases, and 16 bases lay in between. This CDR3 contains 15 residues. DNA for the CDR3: TGTGCCAGCAGTGAGAGGAGGGGCCGTTCTGAGACCCAGTACTTC. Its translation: CASSERRGRSETQYF.

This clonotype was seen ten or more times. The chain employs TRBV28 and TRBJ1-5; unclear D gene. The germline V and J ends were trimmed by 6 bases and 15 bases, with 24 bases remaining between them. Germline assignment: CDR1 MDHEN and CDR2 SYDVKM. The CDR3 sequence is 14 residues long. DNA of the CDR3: TGTGCCAGCAGAACCCCAATCTTTGGCCCCCCCGTGCATTTT. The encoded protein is CASRTPIFGPPVHF.

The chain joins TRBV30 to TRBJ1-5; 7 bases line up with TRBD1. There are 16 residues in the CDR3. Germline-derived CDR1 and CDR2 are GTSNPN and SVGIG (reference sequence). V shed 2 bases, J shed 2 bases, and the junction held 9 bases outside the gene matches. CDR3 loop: CAWSRQGNGGNQPQHF. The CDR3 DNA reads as TGTGCCTGGAGTCGACAGGGAAATGGTGGCAATCAGCCCCAGCATTTT.

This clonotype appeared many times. The CDR3 nucleotides are TGCGCCAGCAGCCAAGACAGTGACACTGAAGCTTTCTTT. Residues: CASSQDSDTEAFF. The V call is TRBV5-1, the J call TRBJ1-1, with D perhaps TRBD1 (5 bases). V gave up 4 bases and J gave up 3 bases, with 10 bases separating them. The CDR3 sequence is 13 residues long. Germline values: CDR1 SGHRS, CDR2 YFSETQ.

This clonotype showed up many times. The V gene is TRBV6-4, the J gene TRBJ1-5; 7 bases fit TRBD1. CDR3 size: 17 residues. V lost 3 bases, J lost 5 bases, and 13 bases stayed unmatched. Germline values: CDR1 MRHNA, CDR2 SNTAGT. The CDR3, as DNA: TGTGCCAGCAGTGAGTCGGACAGGTGGATGCCGGATCAGCCCCAGCATTTT. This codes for CASSESDRWMPDQPQHF.

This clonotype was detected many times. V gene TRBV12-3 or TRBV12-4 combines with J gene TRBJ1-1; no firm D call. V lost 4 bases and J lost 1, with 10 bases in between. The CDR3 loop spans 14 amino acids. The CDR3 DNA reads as TGTGCCAGCAGTTCCCGGACGGAGAACACTGAAGCTTTCTTT. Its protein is CASSSRTENTEAFF.

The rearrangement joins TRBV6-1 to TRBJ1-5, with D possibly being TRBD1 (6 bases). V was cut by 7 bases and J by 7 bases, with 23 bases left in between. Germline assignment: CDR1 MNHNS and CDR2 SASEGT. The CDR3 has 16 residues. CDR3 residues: CASTPRGPRGGQPQHF. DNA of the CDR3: TGTGCCAGCACCCCACGGGGGCCAAGGGGTGGGCAGCCCCAGCATTTT.

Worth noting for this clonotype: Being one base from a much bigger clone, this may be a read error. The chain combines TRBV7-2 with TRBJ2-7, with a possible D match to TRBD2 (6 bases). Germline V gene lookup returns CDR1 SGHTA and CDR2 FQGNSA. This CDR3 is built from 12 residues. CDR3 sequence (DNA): TGTGCCAGCAGCCCCCCGGGGGACGAGCAGTGCTTC. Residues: CASSPPGDEQCF.

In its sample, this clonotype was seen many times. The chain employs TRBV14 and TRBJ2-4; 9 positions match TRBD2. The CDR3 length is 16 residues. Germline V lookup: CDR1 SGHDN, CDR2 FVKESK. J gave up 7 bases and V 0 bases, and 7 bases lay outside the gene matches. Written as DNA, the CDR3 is TGTGCCAGCAGCCAAGAACTAGCGGGCCGGAGGAACATTCAGTACTTC. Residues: CASSQELAGRRNIQYF.

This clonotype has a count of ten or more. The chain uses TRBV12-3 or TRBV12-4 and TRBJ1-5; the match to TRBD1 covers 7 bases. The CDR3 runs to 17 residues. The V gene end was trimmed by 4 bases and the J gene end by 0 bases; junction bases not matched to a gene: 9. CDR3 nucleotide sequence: TGTGCCAGCAGTTCCGGGACAGCCCTTTATAGCAATCAGCCCCAGCATTTT. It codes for CASSSGTALYSNQPQHF.

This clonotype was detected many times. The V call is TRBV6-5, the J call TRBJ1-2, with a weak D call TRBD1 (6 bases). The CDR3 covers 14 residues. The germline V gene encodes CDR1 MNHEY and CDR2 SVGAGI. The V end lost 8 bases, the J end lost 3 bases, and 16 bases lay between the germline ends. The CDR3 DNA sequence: TGTGCCAGCCAAGGGACACCTCGGGACTATGGCTACACCTTC. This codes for CASQGTPRDYGYTF.

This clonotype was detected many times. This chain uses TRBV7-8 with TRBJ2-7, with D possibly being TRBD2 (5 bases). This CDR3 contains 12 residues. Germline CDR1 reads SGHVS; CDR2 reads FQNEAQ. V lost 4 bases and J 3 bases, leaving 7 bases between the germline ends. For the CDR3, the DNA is TGTGCCAGCAGCTCGAGGGACTACGAGCAGTACTTC. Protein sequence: CASSSRDYEQYF.

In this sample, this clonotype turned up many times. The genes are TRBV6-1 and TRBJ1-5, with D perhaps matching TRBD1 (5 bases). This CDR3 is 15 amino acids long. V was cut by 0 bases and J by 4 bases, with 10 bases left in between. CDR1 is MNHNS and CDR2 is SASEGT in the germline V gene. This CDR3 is CASSEAGGPNQPQHF. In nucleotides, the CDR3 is TGTGCCAGCAGTGAAGCGGGGGGTCCAAATCAGCCCCAGCATTTT.

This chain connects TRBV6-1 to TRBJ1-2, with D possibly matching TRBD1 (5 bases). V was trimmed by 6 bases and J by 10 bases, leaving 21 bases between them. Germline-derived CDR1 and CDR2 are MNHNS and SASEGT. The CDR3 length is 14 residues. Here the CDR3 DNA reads TGTGCCAGCAGACCTGCCCGGGACGCCGGAGTCTACACCTTC. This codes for CASRPARDAGVYTF.

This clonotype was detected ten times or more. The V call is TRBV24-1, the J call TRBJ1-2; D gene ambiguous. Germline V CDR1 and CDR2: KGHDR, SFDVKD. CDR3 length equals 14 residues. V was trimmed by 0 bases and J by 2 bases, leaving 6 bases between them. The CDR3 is CATSDLTRNYGYTF. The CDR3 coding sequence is TGTGCCACCAGTGATTTGACCAGAAACTATGGCTACACCTTC.

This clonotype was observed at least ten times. The CDR3 bases are TGTGCCAGCAGCTTCGACCTATCCTACGAGCAGTACTTC. Its translation: CASSFDLSYEQYF. The chain combines TRBV7-9 with TRBJ2-7; no definite D call. Trimming shortened V by 3 bases and J by 1 base, and 7 bases separated the two germline ends. The CDR3 loop spans 13 amino acids. CDR1 is SEHNR and CDR2 is FQNEAQ in the germline V gene (reference sequence).

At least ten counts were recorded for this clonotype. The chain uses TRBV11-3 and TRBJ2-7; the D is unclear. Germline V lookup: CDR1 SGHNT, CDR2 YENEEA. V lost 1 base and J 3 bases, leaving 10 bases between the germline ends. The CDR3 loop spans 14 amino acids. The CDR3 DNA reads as TGTGCCAGCAGCTTAGGCTATAACGACTACGAGCAGTACTTC. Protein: CASSLGYNDYEQYF.

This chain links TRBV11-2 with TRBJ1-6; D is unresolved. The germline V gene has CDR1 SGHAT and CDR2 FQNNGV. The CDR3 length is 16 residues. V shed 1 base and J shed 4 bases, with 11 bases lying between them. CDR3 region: CASSLVRWEYNSPLHF. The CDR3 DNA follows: TGTGCCAGCAGCTTAGTCCGGTGGGAGTATAATTCACCCCTCCACTTT.

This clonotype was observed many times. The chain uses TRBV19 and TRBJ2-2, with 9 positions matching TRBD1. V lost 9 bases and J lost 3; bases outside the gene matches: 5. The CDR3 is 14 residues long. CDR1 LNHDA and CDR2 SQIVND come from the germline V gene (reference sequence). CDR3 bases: TGTGCCAGCCAAACAGGGGGCCACACCGGGGAGCTGTTTTTT. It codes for CASQTGGHTGELFF.

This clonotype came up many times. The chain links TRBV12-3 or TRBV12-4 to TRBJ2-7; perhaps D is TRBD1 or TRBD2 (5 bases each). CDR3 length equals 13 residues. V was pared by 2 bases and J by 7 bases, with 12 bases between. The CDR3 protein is CASSLRAGAEQYF. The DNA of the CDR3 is TGTGCCAGCAGTTTAAGGGCCGGGGCGGAGCAGTACTTC.

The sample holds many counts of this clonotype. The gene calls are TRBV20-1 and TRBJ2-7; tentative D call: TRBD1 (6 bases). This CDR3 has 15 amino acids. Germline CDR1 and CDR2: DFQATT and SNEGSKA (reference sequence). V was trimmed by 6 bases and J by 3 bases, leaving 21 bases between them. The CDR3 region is CSANWGLGRGYEQYF. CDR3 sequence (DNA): TGCAGTGCCAATTGGGGCCTCGGCAGGGGCTACGAGCAGTACTTC.

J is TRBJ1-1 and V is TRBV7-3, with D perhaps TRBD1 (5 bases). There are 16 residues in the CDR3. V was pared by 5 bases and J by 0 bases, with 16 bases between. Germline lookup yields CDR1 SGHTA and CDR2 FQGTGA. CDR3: CASSRVGGRVNTEAFF. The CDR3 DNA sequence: TGTGCCAGCAGCCGCGTGGGGGGTCGGGTGAACACTGAAGCTTTCTTT.

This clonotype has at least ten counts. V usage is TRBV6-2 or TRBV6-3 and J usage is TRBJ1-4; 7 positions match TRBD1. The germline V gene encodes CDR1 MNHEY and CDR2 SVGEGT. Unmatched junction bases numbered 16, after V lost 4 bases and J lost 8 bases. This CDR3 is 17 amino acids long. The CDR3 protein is CASSSGGRQGGGEKLFF. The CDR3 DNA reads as TGTGCCAGCAGTTCGGGGGGAAGACAGGGAGGTGGAGAAAAACTGTTTTTT.